This is a list of T cell receptor beta chains from one sample in a study of blood T cells in healthy people across ages. TCRdb ran MiXCR on the 5' RACE reads and lists one entry per CDR3 protein. This sample has approximately 800,000 distinct CDR3 sequences, with roughly 35% found just once. Input material: blood. The origin of the receptors is a man aged 18 to 30 in good health. Both conserved end residues are part of each CDR3. Each record gives: clone size, D gene, J gene, V gene, CDR3 DNA, CDR3 protein. The D gene is left open where the match is weak. For some rows the clone size is stated as once, few or many, or as a class when expanded; others skip it.

>-|-|TRBJ2-1|TRBV18
TGTGCCAGCTCACGGGAACGGCCGAGGAATGAGCAGTTCTTC
CASSRERPRNEQFF
>few|-|TRBJ1-5|TRBV20-1
TGCAGTGCTAGTGGGCGACGCCACAGCGAGGAGCAGCCCCAGCATTTT
CSASGRRHSEEQPQHF
>once|TRBD1|TRBJ2-1|TRBV4-3
TGCGCCAGCAGCGAGGACAGGGTATCCTACAATGAGCAGTTCTTC
CASSEDRVSYNEQFF
>-|-|TRBJ2-1|TRBV15
TGTGCCACCAGCACCCTTTACATCTCCTACAATGAGCAGTTCTTC
CATSTLYISYNEQFF
>few|-|TRBJ2-3|TRBV20-1
TGCAGTGCTAGAGATGAGGAGGGGAGCACAGATACGCAGTATTTT
CSARDEEGSTDTQYF
>few|-|TRBJ1-5|TRBV7-8
TGTGCCAGCAACGGGGGGGGGCACAATCAGCCCCAGCATTTT
CASNGGGHNQPQHF
>few|TRBD1|TRBJ2-7|TRBV27
TGTGCCAGCAGTCCCCGGGACAGGGCAGGTTACGAGCAGTACTTC
CASSPRDRAGYEQYF
>many|TRBD2|TRBJ2-7|TRBV27
TGTGCCAGCAGTCAGGGACTAGCGAAGCAGTACTTC
CASSQGLAKQYF
>many|TRBD1|TRBJ2-3|TRBV11-2
TGTGCCAGCAGCCGCTCGGACAGGGGACACCTCACAGATACGCAGTATTTT
CASSRSDRGHLTDTQYF
>-|TRBD1|TRBJ2-1|TRBV10-3
TGTGCCATCAGCCCGGGACAGGGCTCTCACAATGAGCAGTTCTTC
CAISPGQGSHNEQFF
>few|-|TRBJ1-4|TRBV27
TGTGCCAGCAGTTTTCCCCGGACAGAGATTAATGAAAAACTGTTTTTT
CASSFPRTEINEKLFF
>-|-|TRBJ2-2|TRBV5-1
TGCGCCAGCAGCTTGCGTCAGGGGTCCGGGGAGCTGTTTTTT
CASSLRQGSGELFF
>few|-|TRBJ2-7|TRBV15
TGTGCCACCAGCAGAGATCGAGGGGCCACCTCCTACTACGAGAAGTACTTC
CATSRDRGATSYYEKYF
>many|TRBD1|TRBJ2-3|TRBV20-1
TGCAGTGCTACAGAGCAGGGGGCTGTAGATACGCAGTATTTT
CSATEQGAVDTQYF
>-|TRBD1|TRBJ1-1|TRBV20-1
TGCAGTGCTAGGCGAGGGACAGGGGGCGACACTGAAGCTTTCTTT
CSARRGTGGDTEAFF
>-|-|TRBJ1-6|TRBV4-2
TGTGCCAGCAGCCAAGATCCAGGGGACCCGTTTAATTCACCCCTCCACTTT
CASSQDPGDPFNSPLHF
>few|-|TRBJ1-6|TRBV4-3
TGCGCCAGCAGCCAAGATCGGCCCCCACCCCTCCACTTT
CASSQDRPPPLHF
>-|-|TRBJ2-4|TRBV21-1
TGTGCCAGCAGTCGACAGAGGGGTGCCAAAAACATTCAGTACTTC
CASSRQRGAKNIQYF
>many|TRBD1|TRBJ1-2|TRBV4-3
TGCGCCAGCAGCCCAGAACACCGAAAGGGACAGGGGCTTCCCGTTTATGGCTACACCTTC
CASSPEHRKGQGLPVYGYTF
>-|TRBD2|TRBJ2-7|TRBV12-3/TRBV12-4
TGTGCCAGCAGTACCGGGACTAGCGCGTACTTC
CASSTGTSAYF
>few|-|TRBJ2-5|TRBV4-1
TGCGCCAGCAGCCCCGGACAACAGGCAGACTACAATGAGCAGTACTTC
CASSPGQQADYNEQYF
>few|TRBD2|TRBJ2-7|TRBV7-9
TGTGCCAGCAGCTTAGCGGCCGGGGGGGACGAGCAGTACTTC
CASSLAAGGDEQYF
>few|TRBD2|TRBJ2-3|TRBV7-2
TGTGCCAGCAGCTTAGCGACTAGCGGGGGAGCAGATACGCAGTATTTT
CASSLATSGGADTQYF
>many|TRBD2|TRBJ2-1|TRBV6-2/TRBV6-3
TGTGCCAGCAGGGGGACTAGCGGGGGGACCACTGATTCCTACAATGAGCAGTTCTTC
CASRGTSGGTTDSYNEQFF
>once|TRBD1|TRBJ1-1|TRBV20-1
TGCAGTGCTATGAGACAGGGGGCTGAAGCTTTCTTT
CSAMRQGAEAFF
>-|-|TRBJ2-6|TRBV9
TGTGCCAGCAGCGTGGCCGGAGGGGCCAGCGTCCTGACTTTC
CASSVAGGASVLTF
>-|TRBD1|TRBJ1-2|TRBV20-1
TGCAGTGCTAGAGGGCAGGGGGACTATGGCTACACCTTC
CSARGQGDYGYTF
>few|-|TRBJ1-1|TRBV15
TGTGCCACCAGCAGAGATATGATATCTGAAGCTTTCTTT
CATSRDMISEAFF
>-|TRBD2|TRBJ2-1|TRBV20-1
TGCAGTGCTGAGACTAGCGGGGCCTACAATGGGCAGTTCTTC
CSAETSGAYNGQFF
>-|-|TRBJ1-5|TRBV30
TGTGCCTGGAGCCCCGGGAACCAGCCCCAGCATTTT
CAWSPGNQPQHF
>few|TRBD1|TRBJ1-1|TRBV6-2/TRBV6-3
TGTGCCAGCAGCTGGGGGACAGGGGATTATACTGAAGCTTTCTTT
CASSWGTGDYTEAFF
>-|-|TRBJ2-3|TRBV5-1
TGCGCCAGCAGCTTATATGGACAGAGCACAGATACGCAGTATTTT
CASSLYGQSTDTQYF
>-|-|TRBJ1-1|TRBV20-1
TGCAGTGCCTCTCGCAGAGACGCTGAAGCTTTCTTT
CSASRRDAEAFF
>few|-|TRBJ1-2|TRBV10-3
TGTGCCATCTCAGCTAACTATGGCTACACCTTC
CAISANYGYTF
>many|-|TRBJ1-1|TRBV6-5
TGTGCCAGCAGTTACGACACTGAAGCTTTCTTT
CASSYDTEAFF
>-|TRBD1|TRBJ1-2|TRBV12-3/TRBV12-4
TGTGCCAGCAGTCGAATCGGACAGGAGTATGGCTACACCTTC
CASSRIGQEYGYTF
>many|TRBD1|TRBJ1-5|TRBV30
TGTGCCTGGAGTGTTCGGACAGGGAGGACTCAGCCCCAGCATTTT
CAWSVRTGRTQPQHF
>-|TRBD1|TRBJ2-7|TRBV13
TGTGCCAGCAGCCTTGGCAGGGGGTCCGGGGAGCAGTACTTC
CASSLGRGSGEQYF
>-|-|TRBJ1-2|TRBV29-1
TGTAGCGTTGCAGCCGGAGGGTCCTATGGCTACACCTTC
CSVAAGGSYGYTF
>few|-|TRBJ2-2|TRBV4-2
TGTGCCAGCAGCCAAAGGGAGACCGGGGAGCTGTTTTTT
CASSQRETGELFF
>-|-|TRBJ1-6|TRBV9
TGTGCCAGCAGCCCAGGGGTGGGGCTATCCTATAATTCACCCCTCCACTTT
CASSPGVGLSYNSPLHF
>-|-|TRBJ2-3|TRBV28
TGTGCCAGCAGTTTGCGGGGTTTAGATACGCAGTATTTT
CASSLRGLDTQYF
>few|-|TRBJ2-5|TRBV7-2
TGTGCCAGCAGCTTAATTGCCCAAGAGACCCAGTACTTC
CASSLIAQETQYF
>-|-|TRBJ1-2|TRBV7-9
TGTGCCAGCAGCTTCGGGAAAGTTAACTATGGCTACACCTTC
CASSFGKVNYGYTF
>-|TRBD2|TRBJ2-7|TRBV20-1
TGCAGTGCTAGTTCCAGCGGGGGGGCACACGAGGATGAGCAGTACTTC
CSASSSGGAHEDEQYF
>-|-|TRBJ2-1|TRBV2
TGTGCCAGCAGTGACGGGGCCAGCTCCTACAATGAGCAGTTCTTC
CASSDGASSYNEQFF
>few|-|TRBJ1-1|TRBV12-3/TRBV12-4
TGTGCCAGCAGAGGGACGATGGGTTTTGGTTTCTTT
CASRGTMGFGFF
>-|TRBD1|TRBJ2-1|TRBV4-3
TGCGCCAGCAGCCAAGACCAGGGGGCGCCGTACAATGAGCAGTTCTTC
CASSQDQGAPYNEQFF
>many|-|TRBJ2-5|TRBV5-1
TGCGCCAGCAGCTTGGAGGGTTTTCGAGAGACCCAGTACTTC
CASSLEGFRETQYF
>many|TRBD1|TRBJ2-1|TRBV20-1
TGCAGTGCGACCGGGACAGGGGTGCCGAGCTCCTACAATGAGCAGTTCTTC
CSATGTGVPSSYNEQFF
>many|-|TRBJ1-2|TRBV4-1
TGCGCCAGCAGCCAAGTAGAAGGGGGAGGAGTATACACCTTC
CASSQVEGGGVYTF